The rows below give T cell receptor beta chains drawn from one sample of a study of T cell responses to AZD1222 COVID-19 vaccine. Clones were read by immunoSEQ multiplex PCR, and TCRdb kept only the in-frame ones, dropping some. Here the sample spans about 130,000 clones, just over 85% being singletons. The sample in question was peripheral blood, obtained on day 0 of MenACWY control vaccination. The receptors were gathered from an adult in good health. Both conserved end residues are part of each CDR3. A D gene is named only where the DNA matches it firmly. Where a row states a size, it is once, few, many or the class of an expanded clone; other rows omit it.

size: -; V: TRBV10-3; D: -; J: TRBJ2-1; DNA: TGTGCCATCAGGGGAGAGCTGCTTATTTCGCACAATGAGCAGTTCTTC; CDR3: CAIRGELLISHNEQFF
size: -; V: TRBV5-1; D: TRBD2; J: TRBJ2-5; DNA: TGCGCCAGCAGCGGTAGCGGGAGTCACCAAGAGACCCAGTACTTC; CDR3: CASSGSGSHQETQYF
size: -; V: TRBV5-1; D: TRBD1; J: TRBJ1-4; DNA: TGCGCCAGCAGCACCGGGACAGTAGAAAAACTGTTTTTT; CDR3: CASSTGTVEKLFF
size: -; V: TRBV30; D: -; J: TRBJ1-1; DNA: TGTGCCTGGAATGCCCTGGCAGGGGAAGCTTTCTTT; CDR3: CAWNALAGEAFF
size: -; V: TRBV9; D: TRBD2; J: TRBJ2-7; DNA: TGTGCCAGCAGCCAGACTAGCGGTTCCTACGAGCAGTACTTC; CDR3: CASSQTSGSYEQYF
size: -; V: TRBV7-9; D: -; J: TRBJ1-5; DNA: TGTGCCAGCAGCTTAACAGGGCCCCAGCCCCAGCATTTT; CDR3: CASSLTGPQPQHF
size: -; V: TRBV9; D: -; J: TRBJ2-2; DNA: TGTGCCAGCAGCGTAGCACCGAACACCGGGGAGCTGTTTTTT; CDR3: CASSVAPNTGELFF
size: -; V: TRBV3-1/TRBV3-2; D: -; J: TRBJ1-1; DNA: TGTGCCAGCAGCCAAGTTGCTGGGGTGGCCACTGAAGCTTTCTTT; CDR3: CASSQVAGVATEAFF
size: few; V: TRBV21-1; D: -; J: TRBJ1-4; DNA: TGTGCCAGCTGCGGGAACGATGAAAAACTGTTTTTT; CDR3: CASCGNDEKLFF
size: -; V: TRBV30; D: -; J: TRBJ1-1; DNA: TGTGCCTGGAGTGTACCGGCAGGGAAAGACACTGAAGCTTTCTTT; CDR3: CAWSVPAGKDTEAFF
size: -; V: TRBV13; D: -; J: TRBJ1-2; DNA: TGTGCCAGCAGCCGAGGGCGTGGGGGGGATGGCTACACCTTC; CDR3: CASSRGRGGDGYTF
size: -; V: TRBV18; D: TRBD2; J: TRBJ2-1; DNA: TGTGCCAGCTCGCCCGGGACTAGCGGGAGCCCCTTCTACAATGAGCAGTTCTTC; CDR3: CASSPGTSGSPFYNEQFF
size: once; V: TRBV21-1; D: -; J: TRBJ2-1; DNA: TGTGCCAGCCGCTGGACTCGCTCCTACAATGAGCAGTTCTTC; CDR3: CASRWTRSYNEQFF
size: -; V: TRBV9; D: TRBD2; J: TRBJ2-2; DNA: TGTGCCAGCAGCCCCACGAACGGGGGGTATAGGGCCGGGGAGCTGTTTTTT; CDR3: CASSPTNGGYRAGELFF
size: few; V: TRBV15; D: -; J: TRBJ1-5; DNA: TGTGCCACCAGCAGAGAACCGGGACCCTCACAGCCCCAGCATTTT; CDR3: CATSREPGPSQPQHF
size: -; V: TRBV28; D: TRBD2; J: TRBJ2-2; DNA: TGTGCCAGCAGTTTATGGGGACTAGCGGGAGGAAGGACCGGGGAGCTGTTTTTT; CDR3: CASSLWGLAGGRTGELFF
size: -; V: TRBV5-1; D: -; J: TRBJ2-6; DNA: TGCGCCAGCACGCCACCCTCTGGGGCCAACGTCCTGACTTTC; CDR3: CASTPPSGANVLTF
size: -; V: TRBV7-9; D: -; J: TRBJ1-6; DNA: TGTGCCAGCAGCTATCAGGACATCTCACCCCTCCACTTT; CDR3: CASSYQDISPLHF
size: once; V: TRBV6-6; D: TRBD2; J: TRBJ2-6; DNA: TGTGCCAGCAGCTTCTTACTAGCGGGAGGGCCCATAAGGGGGGCCAACGTCCTGACTTTC; CDR3: CASSFLLAGGPIRGANVLTF
size: -; V: TRBV3-1/TRBV3-2; D: -; J: TRBJ1-6; DNA: TGTGCCAGCAGCCAAGGGGTCAGCAATAATTCACCCCTCCACTTT; CDR3: CASSQGVSNNSPLHF
size: -; V: TRBV5-1; D: TRBD2; J: TRBJ2-2; DNA: TGCGCCAGCAGCCAAGGACTAGCGGGAAACACCGGGGAGCTGTTTTTT; CDR3: CASSQGLAGNTGELFF
size: -; V: TRBV4-1; D: TRBD2; J: TRBJ2-7; DNA: TGCGCCAGCAGCCAAGGAACTAGCGGGAGCCAGAGCTCCTACGAGCAGTACTTC; CDR3: CASSQGTSGSQSSYEQYF
size: -; V: TRBV13; D: TRBD1; J: TRBJ1-1; DNA: TGTGCCAGCAGCTTAGCGGGACAGATGAACACTGAAGCTTTCTTT; CDR3: CASSLAGQMNTEAFF
size: -; V: TRBV29-1; D: -; J: TRBJ2-4; DNA: TGCAGCGTCGGCCCGAGGGCCAAAAACATTCAGTACTTC; CDR3: CSVGPRAKNIQYF
size: once; V: TRBV5-1; D: -; J: TRBJ2-2; DNA: TGCGCCAGCAGCTTGGCCGGGCTGAGGGCGAACACCGGGGAGCTGTTTTTT; CDR3: CASSLAGLRANTGELFF
size: -; V: TRBV5-1; D: -; J: TRBJ1-5; DNA: TGCGCCAGCAGTTTGGCAGGGCCACATCAGCCCCAGCATTTT; CDR3: CASSLAGPHQPQHF
size: -; V: TRBV27; D: -; J: TRBJ2-1; DNA: TGTGCCAGCAGTTTATTTTCACGGCAGGCGATGGGAATTGAGCAGTTCTTC; CDR3: CASSLFSRQAMGIEQFF
size: -; V: TRBV6-5; D: -; J: TRBJ2-7; DNA: TGTGCCAGCAGTCAGGGGACCAATCTCGAGCAGTACTTC; CDR3: CASSQGTNLEQYF
size: -; V: TRBV10-3; D: -; J: TRBJ2-5; DNA: TGTGCCATCAGGAGGGACTCTCTTTTTGGGACCCAGTACTTC; CDR3: CAIRRDSLFGTQYF
size: -; V: TRBV5-1; D: -; J: TRBJ2-2; DNA: TGCGCCAGCAGCTTGGTTCCAGGCGGCACCGGGGAGCTGTTTTTT; CDR3: CASSLVPGGTGELFF
size: -; V: TRBV2; D: -; J: TRBJ2-1; DNA: TGTGCCAGCAGTGTCACCGGACCCAGTATCCATGAGCAGTTCTTC; CDR3: CASSVTGPSIHEQFF
size: -; V: TRBV7-9; D: -; J: TRBJ2-2; DNA: TGTGCCAGCAGCTTAGCGGTGGGAGGACACACCGGGGAGCTGTTTTTT; CDR3: CASSLAVGGHTGELFF
size: -; V: TRBV19; D: TRBD2; J: TRBJ2-3; DNA: TGTGCCAGTAGCTTCGCGGGAGTAGCAGATACGCAGTATTTT; CDR3: CASSFAGVADTQYF
size: -; V: TRBV11-2; D: -; J: TRBJ2-3; DNA: TGTGCCAGCAGCTTAGATCGGAGGGGCAGTAGCACAGATACGCAGTATTTT; CDR3: CASSLDRRGSSTDTQYF
size: -; V: TRBV10-3; D: -; J: TRBJ1-1; DNA: TGTGCCATCAGTGACAGGAACACTGAAGCTTTCTTT; CDR3: CAISDRNTEAFF
size: once; V: TRBV28; D: TRBD1; J: TRBJ2-7; DNA: TGTGCCAGCAGTTTACGCAGGGGGTGGGTCAACGAGCAGTACTTC; CDR3: CASSLRRGWVNEQYF
size: -; V: TRBV5-6; D: -; J: TRBJ1-3; DNA: TGTGCCAGCAGCCAGGGCCCCACAGACCCAGGAAACACCATATATTTT; CDR3: CASSQGPTDPGNTIYF
size: -; V: TRBV19; D: -; J: TRBJ2-7; DNA: TGTGCCAGTAGAGTGAATGAAGGAACCTACGAGCAGTACTTC; CDR3: CASRVNEGTYEQYF
size: once; V: TRBV24-1; D: -; J: TRBJ2-7; DNA: TGTGCCAGCGAGATCCGCGAGCAGTACTTC; CDR3: CASEIREQYF
size: -; V: TRBV6-1; D: -; J: TRBJ2-3; DNA: TGTGCCAGCAGTGACGGGGGTGGAGCAGATACGCAGTATTTT; CDR3: CASSDGGGADTQYF
size: -; V: TRBV5-5; D: -; J: TRBJ1-2; DNA: TGTGCCAGCAGCCCCGCGAGTTATGGCTACACCTTC; CDR3: CASSPASYGYTF
size: -; V: TRBV29-1; D: TRBD1; J: TRBJ2-4; DNA: TGCAGCGTTGACCAAGGACAGGGGGCAAACATTCAGTACTTC; CDR3: CSVDQGQGANIQYF
size: -; V: TRBV28; D: -; J: TRBJ1-6; DNA: TGTGCCAGTCACAGTGCGGGGAACGAGTCACCCCTCCACTTT; CDR3: CASHSAGNESPLHF
size: -; V: TRBV11-2; D: -; J: TRBJ2-1; DNA: TGTGCCAGCAGCAAACTCGAGGCCGCGGCCCATTCCTACAATGAGCAGTTCTTC; CDR3: CASSKLEAAAHSYNEQFF
size: -; V: TRBV5-1; D: -; J: TRBJ2-3; DNA: TGCGCCAGCAGCTTGGCCCCAATGAGCGCTACGCAGTATTTT; CDR3: CASSLAPMSATQYF
size: -; V: TRBV30; D: -; J: TRBJ1-1; DNA: TGTGCCTGGAGTGTACCAGGGCGGGGTGAAGCTTTCTTT; CDR3: CAWSVPGRGEAFF
size: -; V: TRBV4-2; D: TRBD2; J: TRBJ2-3; DNA: TGTGCCAGCAGCCAAGAGGGGACTAGCGGGAGTTGGGCAGATACGCAGTATTTT; CDR3: CASSQEGTSGSWADTQYF
size: -; V: TRBV15; D: TRBD1; J: TRBJ1-3; DNA: TGTGCCACCAGCAGACCGGGGGAAACAGGGGGATTTGGAAACACCATATATTTT; CDR3: CATSRPGETGGFGNTIYF
size: -; V: TRBV12-3/TRBV12-4; D: -; J: TRBJ1-2; DNA: TGTGCCAGCAGCCAATGGGGTGGTGATGGCTACACCTTC; CDR3: CASSQWGGDGYTF
size: -; V: TRBV19; D: TRBD2; J: TRBJ2-3; DNA: TGTGCCAGTAGTATGGCGGGAGGGCCCGATACGCAGTATTTT; CDR3: CASSMAGGPDTQYF
size: -; V: TRBV5-4; D: -; J: TRBJ1-2; DNA: TGTGCCAGCAGCGACGGCGATGGCTACACCTTC; CDR3: CASSDGDGYTF
size: -; V: TRBV6-5; D: -; J: TRBJ2-2; DNA: TGTGCCAGTCTACAGGGAATTAGACTCACCGGGGAGCTGTTTTTT; CDR3: CASLQGIRLTGELFF
size: -; V: TRBV18; D: -; J: TRBJ1-3; DNA: TGTGCCAGCTCACCAGGTCCTGGGGACGGAAACACCATATATTTT; CDR3: CASSPGPGDGNTIYF
size: -; V: TRBV28; D: -; J: TRBJ1-5; DNA: TGTGCCAGCACCTCAGAATATAGCAATCAGCCCCAGCATTTT; CDR3: CASTSEYSNQPQHF
size: -; V: TRBV13; D: -; J: TRBJ1-1; DNA: TGTGCCAGCAGCTTCGTCAGGGGAACTGAAGCTTTCTTT; CDR3: CASSFVRGTEAFF
size: -; V: TRBV5-1; D: -; J: TRBJ1-1; DNA: TGCGCCAGCAGCTTGTGGTCAGAGATGAACACTGAAGCTTTCTTT; CDR3: CASSLWSEMNTEAFF
size: few; V: TRBV29-1; D: TRBD1; J: TRBJ1-5; DNA: TGCAGCGTCTGGACAGGGAGCAATCAGCCCCAGCATTTT; CDR3: CSVWTGSNQPQHF